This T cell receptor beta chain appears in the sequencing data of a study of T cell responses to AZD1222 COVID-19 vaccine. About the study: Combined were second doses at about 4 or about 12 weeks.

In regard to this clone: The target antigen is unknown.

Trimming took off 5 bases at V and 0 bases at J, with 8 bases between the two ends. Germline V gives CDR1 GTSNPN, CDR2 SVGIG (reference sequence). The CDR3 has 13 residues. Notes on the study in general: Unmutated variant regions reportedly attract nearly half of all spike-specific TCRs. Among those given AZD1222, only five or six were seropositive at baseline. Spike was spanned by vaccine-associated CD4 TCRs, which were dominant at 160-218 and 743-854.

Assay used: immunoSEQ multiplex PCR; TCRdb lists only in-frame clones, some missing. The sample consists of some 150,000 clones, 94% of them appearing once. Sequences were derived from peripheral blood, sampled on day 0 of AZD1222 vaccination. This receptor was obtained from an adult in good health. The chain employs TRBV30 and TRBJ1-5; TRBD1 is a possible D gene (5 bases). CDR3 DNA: TGTGCCTGGGGGGGATCTAGCAATCAGCCCCAGCATTTT. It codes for CAWGGSSNQPQHF. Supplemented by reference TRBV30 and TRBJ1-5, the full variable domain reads SQTIHQWPATLVQPVGSPLSLECTVEGTSNPNLYWYRQAAGRGLQLLFYSVGIGQISSEVPQNLSASRPQDRQFILSSKKLLLSDSGFYLCAWGGSSNQPQHFGDGTRLSIL.